This TCR beta chain was sequenced for a study of T cell responses to AZD1222 COVID-19 vaccine. Study-level results: Repertoire samples came only from after the peak T cell response.

Comment on this clone: Its target is not known.

This CDR3 has 13 residues. J was trimmed by 6 bases and V by 3 bases; bases with no gene match: 4. From germline, CDR1 is SGHDT and CDR2 YYEEEE. The assay was immunoSEQ multiplex PCR, and TCRdb's table has in-frame clones only and misses some. Among approximately 180,000 clones listed, approximately 92% were seen once. V usage is TRBV5-6 and J usage is TRBJ2-7, with 9 positions matching TRBD1. This TCR came from an adult who received the MenACWY meningococcal vaccine as a control. Source: peripheral blood, taken 28 days after the second dose of the MenACWY control vaccine. Here the CDR3 DNA reads TGTGCCAGCAGCTCCGGGACAGGGCCCGAGCAGTACTTC. It yields the protein CASSSGTGPEQYF.